The rows below give T cell receptor beta chains drawn from one sample of a study of cytomegalovirus exposure and HLA in healthy donors. The table came from immunoSEQ multiplex PCR; TCRdb's copy has only in-frame clones and leaves some out. Of some 150,000 clones in the sample, 60% to 85% were seen once. The sequenced sample was PBMCs. The source of these receptors is a female donor in good health and CMV-seronegative. CDR3s include the opening cysteine and the closing phenylalanine or tryptophan. The D gene is left open where the match is weak. Part of the rows lack a size; the others show once, few, many or a class for expanded clones.

J gene,D gene,V gene,clone size,CDR3 protein,CDR3 DNA
TRBJ1-1,NA,TRBV7-2,NA,CASSLMDAGTEAFF,TGTGCCAGCAGCTTAATGGACGCGGGCACTGAAGCTTTCTTT
TRBJ1-1,NA,TRBV6-1,few,CASSAGQGIGTEAFF,TGTGCCAGCAGTGCTGGGCAGGGGATCGGCACTGAAGCTTTCTTT
TRBJ2-1,TRBD2,TRBV19,NA,CASSMPSGEFF,TGTGCCAGTAGTATGCCTAGCGGGGAGTTCTTC
TRBJ1-1,NA,TRBV4-1,few,CASKSGNTEAFF,TGCGCCAGCAAGTCCGGGAACACTGAAGCTTTCTTT
TRBJ1-5,TRBD1,TRBV29-1,few,CSVAGGSNQPQHF,TGCAGCGTTGCAGGGGGCAGCAATCAGCCCCAGCATTTT
TRBJ2-2,TRBD2,TRBV10-3,NA,CAIWDLAGHTGELFF,TGTGCCATTTGGGATCTAGCGGGTCACACCGGGGAGCTGTTTTTT
TRBJ2-1,TRBD2,TRBV25-1,NA,CASSELAGDGYNEQFF,TGTGCCAGCAGTGAACTAGCGGGAGACGGTTACAATGAGCAGTTCTTC
TRBJ2-7,TRBD1,TRBV6-5,NA,CASSSGTAFSTYEQYF,TGTGCCAGCAGTTCCGGGACAGCCTTCTCCACCTACGAGCAGTACTTC
TRBJ1-1,NA,TRBV18,NA,CASSPGRNTEAFF,TGTGCCAGCTCACCAGGGAGGAACACTGAAGCTTTCTTT
TRBJ2-3,TRBD2,TRBV27,NA,CASSLRFRAGGLNPTDTQYF,TGTGCCAGCAGTTTACGATTTCGAGCGGGGGGCCTCAACCCCACAGATACGCAGTATTTT
TRBJ2-7,TRBD2,TRBV7-2,NA,CAASAGGPNEQYF,TGTGCCGCGTCGGCGGGGGGGCCCAACGAGCAGTACTTC
TRBJ2-5,TRBD2,TRBV7-3,few,CASSSAGGLETQYF,TGTGCCAGCAGCTCGGCGGGGGGACTGGAGACCCAGTACTTC
TRBJ1-1,NA,TRBV2,NA,CASRLRGLNTEAFF,TGTGCCAGCCGCCTACGAGGGCTGAACACTGAAGCTTTCTTT
TRBJ1-5,NA,TRBV10-3,few,CAISAGDSNQPQHF,TGTGCCATCAGTGCAGGGGATAGCAATCAGCCCCAGCATTTT
TRBJ1-4,TRBD1,TRBV9,NA,CASSPQTGGGEKLFF,TGTGCCAGCAGCCCCCAGACAGGGGGCGGGGAAAAACTGTTTTTT
TRBJ2-7,TRBD1,TRBV14,NA,CASSLDRVINEQYF,TGTGCCAGCAGCTTGGACAGGGTGATCAACGAGCAGTACTTC
TRBJ2-1,NA,TRBV9,NA,CASSFTQGEQFF,TGTGCCAGCAGCTTTACTCAGGGTGAGCAGTTCTTC
TRBJ2-5,TRBD2,TRBV7-3,NA,CASSPSGGVETQYF,TGTGCCAGCAGCCCTAGCGGGGGGGTAGAGACCCAGTACTTC
TRBJ1-1,NA,TRBV5-5,many,CASSLRATGILTEAFF,TGTGCCAGCAGCTTGAGGGCTACAGGGATTCTCACTGAAGCTTTCTTT
TRBJ2-3,TRBD2,TRBV5-1,NA,CASSLGLAATDTQYF,TGCGCCAGCAGCTTGGGTCTAGCGGCTACAGATACGCAGTATTTT
TRBJ1-3,TRBD1,TRBV19,NA,CASSTGQFLSGNTIYF,TGTGCCAGTAGTACGGGACAGTTCCTCTCTGGAAACACCATATATTTT
TRBJ1-2,NA,TRBV4-1,NA,CASSPATGRTNYGYTF,TGCGCCAGCAGCCCGGCAACAGGGCGGACTAACTATGGCTACACCTTC
TRBJ2-7,TRBD1,TRBV30,NA,CAWTPTGPYEQYF,TGTGCCTGGACCCCGACAGGGCCCTACGAGCAGTACTTC
TRBJ2-7,NA,TRBV28,NA,CASSLTDEQYF,TGTGCCAGCAGTTTAACAGACGAGCAGTACTTC
TRBJ1-1,NA,TRBV7-2,NA,CASSLVGDYPNTEAFF,TGTGCCAGCAGCTTAGTAGGGGATTACCCGAACACTGAAGCTTTCTTT
TRBJ2-2,NA,TRBV7-2,NA,CASSFQTGNTGELFF,TGTGCCAGCAGCTTTCAGACAGGAAACACCGGGGAGCTGTTTTTT
TRBJ2-3,NA,TRBV5-6,NA,CASSGVSGTDTQYF,TGTGCCAGCAGCGGTGTTAGCGGCACAGATACGCAGTATTTT
TRBJ2-2,TRBD1,TRBV28,NA,CASSLTGDTGELFF,TGTGCCAGCAGTCTTACAGGGGACACCGGGGAGCTGTTTTTT
TRBJ1-5,NA,TRBV6-5,NA,CASSPDTNQPQHF,TGTGCCAGCAGCCCGGACACTAATCAGCCCCAGCATTTT
TRBJ1-5,NA,TRBV30,NA,CAWSARGSQPQHF,TGTGCCTGGAGTGCCCGAGGGAGTCAGCCCCAGCATTTT
TRBJ2-7,NA,TRBV19,NA,CASSLRGASYEQYF,TGTGCCAGTAGTTTGCGGGGTGCCTCCTACGAGCAGTACTTC
TRBJ1-2,TRBD1,TRBV28,NA,CASSLLPTGNYGYTF,TGTGCCAGCAGTTTATTACCGACAGGGAACTATGGCTACACCTTC
TRBJ2-7,TRBD1,TRBV28,NA,CASSWDSYSYEQYF,TGTGCCAGCTCCTGGGACAGCTACTCCTACGAGCAGTACTTC
TRBJ2-7,NA,TRBV7-2,NA,CASSYMGAAYEQYF,TGTGCCAGCAGCTATATGGGGGCCGCCTACGAGCAGTACTTC
TRBJ2-1,TRBD2,TRBV7-2,NA,CASSLAPGTSGGPGAYNEQFF,TGTGCCAGCAGCTTAGCGCCCGGGACTAGCGGGGGGCCGGGGGCCTACAATGAGCAGTTCTTC
TRBJ2-7,TRBD2,TRBV28,few,CASMAGELYEQYF,TGTGCCAGCATGGCGGGAGAACTCTACGAGCAGTACTTC
TRBJ2-1,NA,TRBV7-9,once,CASSDFSYYYNEQFF,TGTGCCAGCAGCGACTTCTCATACTATTACAATGAGCAGTTCTTC
TRBJ1-1,NA,TRBV5-1,NA,CASSLAQVRGTEAFF,TGCGCCAGCAGCTTGGCGCAGGTCCGGGGGACTGAAGCTTTCTTT
TRBJ2-1,NA,TRBV7-7,NA,CASSLEGGAGPPYNEQFF,TGTGCTAGCAGCTTAGAGGGGGGGGCGGGACCTCCTTACAATGAGCAGTTCTTC
TRBJ2-1,TRBD1,TRBV28,few,CASRTGQLYNEQFF,TGTGCCAGCAGAACGGGACAGCTTTACAATGAGCAGTTCTTC
TRBJ2-6,NA,TRBV18,NA,CASSDRNSGANVLTF,TGTGCCAGCTCCGACAGGAACTCTGGGGCCAACGTCCTGACTTTC
TRBJ1-5,NA,TRBV2,NA,CASTDSHSNQPQHF,TGTGCCAGCACCGACAGCCATAGCAATCAGCCCCAGCATTTT
TRBJ2-5,TRBD1,TRBV7-9,NA,CASRTDRGVEETQYF,TGTGCCAGCAGAACGGACAGGGGGGTCGAAGAGACCCAGTACTTC
TRBJ2-1,TRBD2,TRBV5-1,NA,CASSLASSGRVQNEQFF,TGCGCCAGCAGCTTGGCCAGTAGCGGGAGGGTGCAGAATGAGCAGTTCTTC
TRBJ1-5,NA,TRBV6-5,NA,CASTTGNQPQHF,TGTGCCAGCACCACGGGGAATCAGCCCCAGCATTTT
TRBJ2-1,TRBD2,TRBV9,NA,CASSPGTTNEQFF,TGTGCCAGCAGCCCAGGGACTACCAATGAGCAGTTCTTC
TRBJ1-6,TRBD1,TRBV5-1,NA,CASSLVGTDASPLHF,TGCGCCAGCAGCTTGGTGGGGACAGACGCCTCACCCCTCCACTTT
TRBJ2-7,TRBD1,TRBV4-1,NA,CASSHPTGSYEQYF,TGCGCCAGCAGCCACCCGACAGGGTCCTACGAGCAGTACTTC
TRBJ1-6,TRBD1,TRBV18,once,CASSRDRDSSPLHF,TGTGCCAGCTCACGGGACAGGGATTCATCACCCCTCCACTTT
TRBJ1-2,NA,TRBV21-1,NA,CASSKSHRDNYGYTF,TGTGCCAGCAGCAAGAGCCACAGGGATAACTATGGCTACACCTTC